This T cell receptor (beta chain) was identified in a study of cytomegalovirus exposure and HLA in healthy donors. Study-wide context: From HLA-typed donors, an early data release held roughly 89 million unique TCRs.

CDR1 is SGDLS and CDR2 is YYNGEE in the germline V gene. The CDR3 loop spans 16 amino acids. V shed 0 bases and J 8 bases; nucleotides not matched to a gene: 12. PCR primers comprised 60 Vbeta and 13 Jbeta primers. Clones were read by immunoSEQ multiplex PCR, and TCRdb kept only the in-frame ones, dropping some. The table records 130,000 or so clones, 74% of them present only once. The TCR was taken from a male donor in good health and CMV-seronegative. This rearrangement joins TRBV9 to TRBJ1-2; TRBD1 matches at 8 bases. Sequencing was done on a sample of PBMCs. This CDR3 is CASSVGSGGPTRGYTF. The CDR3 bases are TGTGCCAGCAGCGTAGGTTCAGGGGGCCCCACTAGGGGCTACACCTTC.